The 5 T cell receptor beta chains given below trace back to one sample, sequenced in a study of cytomegalovirus exposure and HLA in healthy donors. The PCR employed 60 Vbeta primers together with 13 Jbeta primers. Clones were sequenced by immunoSEQ multiplex PCR, and TCRdb holds only the in-frame ones, with some missing. The table lists around 140,000 clones. The sample consisted of PBMCs. These receptors originate from a male donor in good health and CMV-seronegative.

V usage is TRBV6-1 and J usage is TRBJ1-4, with D uncertain. The V gene lost 4 bases and the J gene lost 1 base, with 4 bases spanning the gap. This CDR3 is built from 13 residues. Looked up from germline, CDR1 is MNHNS and CDR2 is SASEGT. The CDR3 DNA reads TGTGCCAGCAGTGTCAGAACTAATGAAAAACTGTTTTTT. It translates to CASSVRTNEKLFF.

The genes are TRBV4-3 and TRBJ2-7, with D tentatively TRBD1 (6 bases). CDR1 is LGHNA, CDR2 YSLEER, per germline. The V end lost 2 bases, the J end lost 7 bases, and 15 bases lay between the germline ends. The CDR3 is made up of 14 amino acids. CDR3 loop: CASSQSTGRREQYF. CDR3 in DNA: TGCGCCAGCAGCCAATCTACAGGGCGTCGGGAGCAGTACTTC.

The chain uses TRBV7-3 and TRBJ1-1; D perhaps matches TRBD1 (5 bases). Looked up from germline, CDR1 is SGHTA and CDR2 is FQGTGA. V lost 5 bases to trimming and J lost 0 bases, with 13 bases between them. The CDR3 spans 15 residues. The chain's CDR3 is CASSPSGGMNTEAFF. The CDR3 nucleotides read TGTGCCAGCAGCCCCTCCGGGGGGATGAACACTGAAGCTTTCTTT. The full variable domain, in which reference TRBV7-3 and TRBJ1-1 provide the parts outside the CDR3, is GAGVSQTPSNKVTEKGKYVELRCDPISGHTALYWYRQSLGQGPEFLIYFQGTGAADDSGLPNDRFFAVRPEGSVSTLKIQRTERGDSAVYLCASSPSGGMNTEAFFGQGTRLTVV.

The chain has TRBV25-1 and TRBJ2-7; D call uncertain. Trimming removed 7 bases at V and 4 bases at J, with 8 bases between. Germline-derived CDR1 and CDR2 are MGHDK and SYGVNS. The CDR3 loop spans 11 amino acids. The CDR3 sequence: CASMGLYEQYF. CDR3 nucleotide sequence: TGTGCCAGCATGGGCCTTTACGAGCAGTACTTC.

The rearrangement links TRBV6-5 to TRBJ2-3; D unclear. V gave up 6 bases and J gave up 3 bases, with 13 bases separating them. In germline, CDR1 is MNHEY, CDR2 SVGAGI. CDR3 length equals 14 residues. The CDR3 spells CASRNTLSTDTQYF. CDR3 sequence (DNA): TGTGCCAGCAGGAACACACTAAGTACAGATACGCAGTATTTT.